These 29 T cell receptor beta chains originate from one sample sequenced in a study of T cell responses to AZD1222 COVID-19 vaccine. The assay was immunoSEQ multiplex PCR, and TCRdb's table has in-frame clones only and misses some. The data contain fewer than 200,000 clones, more than 80% of them seen just once; the ten biggest clones take up 5% to 7.5%. Source: peripheral blood, taken on day 0 of AZD1222 vaccination. Receptors were obtained from an adult in good health.

The chain employs TRBV30 and TRBJ1-5, with a possible D match to TRBD1 (6 bases). The CDR3 extends over 11 amino acids. Germline values: CDR1 GTSNPN, CDR2 SVGIG (reference sequence). Trimming took 7 bases from V and 11 from J, leaving 15 bases between them. The CDR3 spells CAFQQGRSQHF. CDR3 nucleotide sequence: TGTGCCTTTCAACAGGGCCGTTCCCAGCATTTT.

This chain connects TRBV12-3 or TRBV12-4 to TRBJ1-2, with no clear D. The CDR3 has 11 amino acids. Trimming removed 3 bases from V and 6 bases from J, with 5 bases in between. In nucleotides, the CDR3 is TGTGCCAGCAGTTTGAAGAATGGCTACACCTTC. Protein product: CASSLKNGYTF.

The CDR3 region has the DNA TGCGCCAGCAGCTTGGCGGTTATGGGGCAAGAGACCCAGTACTTC. As protein: CASSLAVMGQETQYF. This chain links TRBV5-1 with TRBJ2-5; D not certain. CDR1 and CDR2 from the germline V gene are SGHRS and YFSETQ. Trimming stripped 0 bases from V and 2 bases from J, with 11 bases between. This CDR3 contains 15 residues. Together with reference TRBV5-1 and TRBJ2-5, the CDR3 gives the full variable domain: KAGVTQTPRYLIKTRGQQVTLSCSPISGHRSVSWYQQTPGQGLQFLFEYFSETQRNKGNFPGRFSGRQFSNSRSEMNVSTLELGDSALYLCASSLAVMGQETQYFGPGTRLLVL.

This rearrangement joins TRBV11-2 to TRBJ2-7; 9 bases are shared with TRBD1. V shed 6 bases, J shed 7 bases, and the junction held 10 bases outside the gene matches. The CDR3 is made up of 14 amino acids. The V gene's germline CDR1 is SGHAT and CDR2 FQNNGV. CDR3 nucleotides: TGTGCCAGCAGTTTAATAACAGGGGGCGGTGAGCAGTACTTC. It translates to CASSLITGGGEQYF.

The V call is TRBV9, the J call TRBJ2-7, with 7 positions matching TRBD1. Trimming at V came to 1 base and at J to 3 bases, leaving 10 bases not matched to a gene. The CDR3 runs 16 residues. CDR1 and CDR2 from the germline V gene are SGDLS and YYNGEE. For the CDR3, the DNA is TGTGCCAGCAGCGTATTTTCACAGGGGTCCTTCTACGAGCAGTACTTC. Amino acids: CASSVFSQGSFYEQYF.

The rearrangement links TRBV19 to TRBJ2-3; D remains unclear. The germline V gene encodes CDR1 LNHDA and CDR2 SQIVND (reference sequence). Trimming cost V 7 bases and J 2 bases, with 4 bases left between them. The length of the CDR3 is 11 residues. The CDR3 DNA reads TGTGCCAGTACCGACACAGATACGCAGTATTTT. The encoded protein is CASTDTDTQYF. The full variable domain, its missing parts supplied by reference TRBV19 and TRBJ2-3, is DGGITQSPKYLFRKEGQNVTLSCEQNLNHDAMYWYRQDPGQGLRLIYYSQIVNDFQKGDIAEGYSVSREKKESFPLTVTSAQKNPTAFYLCASTDTDTQYFGPGTRLTVL.

The genes are TRBV10-1 and TRBJ2-2; D remains ambiguous. CDR3 length: 14 amino acids. V lost 1 base and J 3 bases, leaving 6 bases between the germline ends. Looked up from germline, CDR1 is WNHNN and CDR2 is SYGVQD (reference sequence). CDR3 in amino acids: CASSEYTYTGELFF. The CDR3 DNA reads as TGCGCCAGCAGTGAGTACACCTACACCGGGGAGCTGTTTTTT.

This clone was picked up a small number of times. This sequence joins TRBV28 and TRBJ2-7; unclear D gene. This CDR3 has 11 amino acids. The V gene lost 8 bases and the J gene lost 2 bases, with 7 bases spanning the gap. CDR1 is MDHEN and CDR2 is SYDVKM in the germline V gene. The CDR3 sequence is CASQLTYEQYF. For the CDR3, the DNA is TGTGCCAGCCAACTAACCTACGAGCAGTACTTC.

The chain uses TRBV4-3 and TRBJ1-1, with D possibly TRBD1 on 6 matching bases. Germline CDR1 is LGHNA and CDR2 is YSLEER. The CDR3 contains 14 residues. Trimming removed 0 bases at V and 5 bases at J, with 10 bases between. CDR3 region: CASSQDWRGTEAFF. CDR3 in DNA: TGCGCCAGCAGCCAAGATTGGAGGGGGACTGAAGCTTTCTTT.

This clone turned up a few times. CDR3 sequence: CASSLDFGDYGYTF. CDR3 DNA: TGTGCCAGCAGCTTGGATTTCGGGGACTATGGCTACACCTTC. This chain links TRBV5-6 with TRBJ1-2; D remains ambiguous. This CDR3 region has 14 residues. CDR1 is SGHDT and CDR2 is YYEEEE in the germline V gene. V gave up 0 bases and J gave up 3 bases, with 9 bases separating them.

The chain joins TRBV4-1 to TRBJ1-2; D possibly corresponds to TRBD1 (6 bases). Germline CDR1 is MGHRA and CDR2 is YSYEKL. This CDR3 region has 15 residues. The V gene lost 3 bases and the J gene lost 1 base, with 12 bases spanning the gap. CDR3 sequence: CASSQYRDINYGYTF. In DNA form, the CDR3 reads TGCGCCAGCAGCCAGTACAGGGACATTAACTATGGCTACACCTTC.

V is TRBV30 and J is TRBJ1-1; possible D gene TRBD1, 6 bases. V dropped 4 bases and J dropped 1 base, with 10 bases sitting between them. The CDR3 spans 13 residues. From germline, CDR1 is GTSNPN and CDR2 SVGIG (reference sequence). In DNA, the CDR3 is TGTGCCTGGAAAGCGACAGGGAACACTGAAGCTTTCTTT. Translating it yields CAWKATGNTEAFF.

This CDR3 reads CASSLESRQGIGGYTF. The CDR3 DNA sequence: TGTGCCAGCAGCTTAGAGTCGCGGCAGGGGATCGGTGGCTACACCTTC. V is TRBV11-2 and J is TRBJ1-2; D possibly corresponds to TRBD1 (6 bases). This CDR3 is built from 16 residues. V gave up 0 bases and J gave up 7 bases, with 18 bases separating them. CDR1 is SGHAT, CDR2 FQNNGV, per germline.

The rearrangement uses TRBV3-1 (or the pseudogene TRBV3-2) and TRBJ1-2, with D perhaps matching TRBD1 (6 bases). Trimming stripped 1 base from V and 6 bases from J, with 24 bases between. The CDR3 has 18 amino acids. The germline CDR1 and CDR2 sequences are LGHDT and YNNKEL (reference sequence). CDR3 in amino acids: CASSQGTWIRGIENGYTF. In DNA form, the CDR3 reads TGTGCCAGCAGCCAAGGGACGTGGATTAGGGGGATAGAGAATGGCTACACCTTC.

The rearrangement joins TRBV4-3 to TRBJ2-3, with 15 bases fitting TRBD2. The CDR3 consists of 18 residues. V was clipped by 0 bases and J by 3 bases; unmatched bases: 4. The germline gives CDR1 LGHNA, CDR2 YSLEER. Written as DNA, the CDR3 is TGCGCCAGCAGCCAAGAAGGACTAGCGGGAGGGCCGACAGATACGCAGTATTTT. It is translated as CASSQEGLAGGPTDTQYF.

The table lists this clone with a few counts. The chain recombines TRBV10-3 with TRBJ1-2, with D possibly TRBD1 on 5 matching bases. Germline V CDR1 and CDR2: ENHRY, SYGVKD. The CDR3 is 15 residues long. V shed 3 bases and J shed 4 bases, with 15 bases lying between them. The CDR3 DNA reads as TGTGCCATCAGTGATTCGGGGAGAGGGGTCTATGGCTACACCTTC. It codes for CAISDSGRGVYGYTF.

The chain employs TRBV5-1 and TRBJ2-7; TRBD1 matches at 7 bases. Germline assignment: CDR1 SGHRS and CDR2 YFSETQ. V shed 4 bases and J 2 bases; nucleotides not matched to a gene: 6. The CDR3 has 14 amino acids. This CDR3 reads CASSLGQAAYEQYF. The CDR3, as DNA: TGCGCCAGCAGCCTAGGACAGGCGGCCTACGAGCAGTACTTC. Looking up the rest from reference TRBV5-1 and TRBJ2-7 gives the full variable domain: KAGVTQTPRYLIKTRGQQVTLSCSPISGHRSVSWYQQTPGQGLQFLFEYFSETQRNKGNFPGRFSGRQFSNSRSEMNVSTLELGDSALYLCASSLGQAAYEQYFGPGTRLTVT.

V is TRBV4-1 and J is TRBJ2-2, with D perhaps matching TRBD1 (6 bases). Per the germline V gene, CDR1 is MGHRA and CDR2 is YSYEKL. The CDR3 spans 15 residues. V shed 0 bases and J shed 5 bases, with 10 bases lying between them. The CDR3 DNA reads as TGCGCCAGCAGCCAAGATTTCAGGGGAACCGGGGAGCTGTTTTTT. Residues: CASSQDFRGTGELFF.

This chain joins TRBV7-8 and TRBJ1-4; 8 bases match TRBD1. CDR1 and CDR2 (germline): SGHVS, FQNEAQ. CDR3 length equals 16 residues. Unmatched junction bases numbered 9, after V lost 5 bases and J lost 4 bases. The chain's CDR3 is CASSHRTGSNNEKLFF. DNA of the CDR3: TGTGCCAGCAGCCACAGGACAGGGAGTAATAATGAAAAACTGTTTTTT.

The chain has TRBV10-3 and TRBJ1-6; TRBD1 matches at 9 bases. The germline V gene encodes CDR1 ENHRY and CDR2 SYGVKD. J was trimmed by 8 bases and V by 5 bases; bases with no gene match: 7. The CDR3 totals 15 residues. The DNA for the CDR3 is TGTGCCATCAGTAATATACAGGGGGCGGATTCACCCCTCCACTTT. It yields the protein CAISNIQGADSPLHF.

The gene calls are TRBV7-2 and TRBJ2-7, with TRBD2 matching over 7 bases. The CDR3 has 16 amino acids. V lost 5 bases, J lost 7 bases, and 17 bases stayed unmatched. The germline V gene has CDR1 SGHTA and CDR2 FQGNSA. The CDR3 sequence is CASSLGRGRGLREQYF. The CDR3 DNA reads TGTGCCAGCAGCCTAGGGAGGGGACGGGGGTTGAGAGAGCAGTACTTC.

The chain joins TRBV11-2 to TRBJ1-2, with D unclear. The germline V gene has CDR1 SGHAT and CDR2 FQNNGV. V was clipped by 5 bases and J by 6 bases, with 16 bases between them. This CDR3 comprises 14 residues. The CDR3: CASSPVQEYHGYTF. The CDR3 nucleotides read TGTGCCAGCAGCCCAGTCCAGGAGTATCATGGCTACACCTTC. The full variable domain, rest sourced from reference TRBV11-2 and TRBJ1-2, is EAGVAQSPRYKIIEKRQSVAFWCNPISGHATLYWYQQILGQGPKLLIQFQNNGVVDDSQLPKDRFSAERLKGVDSTLKIQPAKLEDSAVYLCASSPVQEYHGYTFGSGTRLTVV.

The chain employs TRBV28 and TRBJ1-2; D is perhaps TRBD1 (6 bases). CDR1 and CDR2 (germline): MDHEN, SYDVKM. The CDR3 runs to 16 residues. V was cut by 8 bases and J by 7 bases, with 26 bases left in between. Written as DNA, the CDR3 is TGTGCCAGCCGGTTATCATCCGGGGGCGCGAAGGGTGGCTACACCTTC. Translated, it gives CASRLSSGGAKGGYTF.

This clone was counted between two and nine times. The V call is TRBV28, the J call TRBJ1-3, with TRBD1 identical over 11 bases. V shed 5 bases, J shed 7 bases, and the junction held 7 bases outside the gene matches. Germline CDR1 reads MDHEN; CDR2 reads SYDVKM. The CDR3 contains 15 residues. CDR3 loop: CASSPTGQGANTIYF. CDR3 bases: TGTGCCAGCAGTCCCACTGGACAGGGGGCGAACACCATATATTTT.

CDR3 sequence: CASSIVPLAGPWEQYF. The CDR3 DNA follows: TGTGCCAGTAGTATAGTTCCACTAGCGGGACCTTGGGAGCAGTACTTC. This rearrangement joins TRBV19 to TRBJ2-7; 10 bases map to TRBD2. Looked up from germline, CDR1 is LNHDA and CDR2 is SQIVND (reference sequence). J was trimmed by 7 bases and V by 1 base; bases with no gene match: 10. The CDR3 consists of 16 residues.

The rearrangement uses TRBV10-3 and TRBJ2-7; the match to TRBD1 covers 8 bases. Germline lookup yields CDR1 ENHRY and CDR2 SYGVKD. This CDR3 has 13 residues. J gave up 4 bases and V 5 bases, and 4 bases lay outside the gene matches. CDR3 sequence reads: CAISNDRGYEQYF. CDR3 coding DNA: TGTGCCATCAGTAACGACAGGGGATACGAGCAGTACTTC.

The CDR3 sequence: CASSIAATYEQYF. Written as DNA, the CDR3 is TGTGCCAGTAGTATAGCGGCGACCTACGAGCAGTACTTC. This chain joins TRBV19 and TRBJ2-7; D gene ambiguous. V lost 1 base and J 2 bases, leaving 6 bases between the germline ends. The germline gives CDR1 LNHDA, CDR2 SQIVND (reference sequence). The length of the CDR3 is 13 residues.

In DNA form, the CDR3 reads TGTGCCAGCTCACCACACAAGGATGGAGAGCAGTACTTC. Translated, it gives CASSPHKDGEQYF. This chain joins TRBV18 and TRBJ2-7; no clear D gene. From germline, CDR1 is KGHSH and CDR2 LQKENI. Trimming removed 1 base from V and 7 bases from J, with 11 bases in between. The CDR3 covers 13 residues.

The sample holds one count of this clone. The V call is TRBV19, the J call TRBJ2-1; 14 positions agree with TRBD2. Trimming took 8 bases from V and 9 from J; bases not matched to a gene: 9. This CDR3 spans 15 amino acids. Per the germline V gene, CDR1 is LNHDA and CDR2 is SQIVND (reference sequence). The CDR3 coding sequence is TGTGCCAGTCGTGGGGGACTAGCGGGAGTTGGTGAGCAGTTCTTC. It yields the protein CASRGGLAGVGEQFF.